This T cell receptor beta chain was sequenced in a study of read filtering for tumor transcriptome and immune sequencing. For the study at large: RNA-seq yielded only about 80 to 1,400 TCR reads, IR-seq about 4 to 10.27 million.

CDR3 length equals 15 residues. CDR1 is DFQATT and CDR2 is SNEGSKA in the germline V gene (reference sequence). Trimming stripped 0 bases from V and 0 bases from J, with 11 bases between. This library used roughly 370 ng RNA and molecular barcoded adaptors spanning alpha/delta and beta/gamma chains. TCRdb analysed the reads with MiXCR anew, one entry per CDR3 protein. The sample lists around 140,000 distinct CDR3 sequences, about 12% occurring once. This clonotype was counted at least ten times. The sequence derives from a donor over 35 with multiple myeloma. Source material: a population of CD138-negative cells sorted from bone marrow. The rearrangement joins TRBV20-1 to TRBJ1-1, with unresolved D. The CDR3 spells CSARDPVTLNTEAFF. Here the CDR3 DNA reads TGCAGTGCTAGAGATCCCGTCACATTGAACACTGAAGCTTTCTTT.